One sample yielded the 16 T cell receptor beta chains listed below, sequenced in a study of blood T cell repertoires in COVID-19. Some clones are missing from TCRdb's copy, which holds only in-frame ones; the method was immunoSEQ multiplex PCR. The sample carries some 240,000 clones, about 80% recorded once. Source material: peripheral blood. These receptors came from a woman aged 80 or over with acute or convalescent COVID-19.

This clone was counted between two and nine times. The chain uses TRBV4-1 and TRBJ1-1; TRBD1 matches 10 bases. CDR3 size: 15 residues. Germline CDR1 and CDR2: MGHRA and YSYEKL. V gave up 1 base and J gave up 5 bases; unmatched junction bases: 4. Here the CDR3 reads CASSQGQGAKTEAFF. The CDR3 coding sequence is TGCGCCAGCAGCCAAGGACAGGGGGCGAAAACTGAAGCTTTCTTT.

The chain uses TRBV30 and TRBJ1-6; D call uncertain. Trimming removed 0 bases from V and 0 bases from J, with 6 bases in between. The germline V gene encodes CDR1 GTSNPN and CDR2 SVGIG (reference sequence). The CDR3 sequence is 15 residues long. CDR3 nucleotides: TGTGCCTGGAGTGTGTCCGTCTCCTATAATTCACCCCTCCACTTT. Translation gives CAWSVSVSYNSPLHF. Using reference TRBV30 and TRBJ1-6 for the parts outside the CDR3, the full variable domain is SQTIHQWPATLVQPVGSPLSLECTVEGTSNPNLYWYRQAAGRGLQLLFYSVGIGQISSEVPQNLSASRPQDRQFILSSKKLLLSDSGFYLCAWSVSVSYNSPLHFGNGTRLTVT.

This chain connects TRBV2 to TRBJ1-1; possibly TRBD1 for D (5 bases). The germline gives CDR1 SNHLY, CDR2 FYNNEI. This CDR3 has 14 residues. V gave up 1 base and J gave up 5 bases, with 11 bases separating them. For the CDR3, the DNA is TGTGCCAGCAGTGAAGGGGGCAGGCTGACTGAAGCTTTCTTT. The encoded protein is CASSEGGRLTEAFF.

The CDR3 nucleotides are TGTGCCAGTACGGGCGTAGGAGGGTGGACTGAAGCTTTCTTT. This encodes CASTGVGGWTEAFF. This chain links TRBV19 with TRBJ1-1; D gene ambiguous. The CDR3 has 14 residues. The ends were cut back, 7 bases at V and 5 bases at J, with 17 bases in the middle. Germline CDR1 LNHDA, CDR2 SQIVND (reference sequence).

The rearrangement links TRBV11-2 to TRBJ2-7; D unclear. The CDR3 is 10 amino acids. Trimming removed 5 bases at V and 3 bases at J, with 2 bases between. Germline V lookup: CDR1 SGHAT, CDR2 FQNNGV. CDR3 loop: CASSRYEQYF. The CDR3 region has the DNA TGTGCCAGCAGCCGCTACGAGCAGTACTTC.

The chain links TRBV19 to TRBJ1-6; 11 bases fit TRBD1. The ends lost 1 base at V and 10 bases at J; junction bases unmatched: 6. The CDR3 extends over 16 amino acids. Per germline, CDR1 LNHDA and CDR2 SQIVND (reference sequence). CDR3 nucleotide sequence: TGTGCCAGTAGTATAGCCCGGGACAGGGGGAACTCACCCCTCCACTTT. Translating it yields CASSIARDRGNSPLHF.

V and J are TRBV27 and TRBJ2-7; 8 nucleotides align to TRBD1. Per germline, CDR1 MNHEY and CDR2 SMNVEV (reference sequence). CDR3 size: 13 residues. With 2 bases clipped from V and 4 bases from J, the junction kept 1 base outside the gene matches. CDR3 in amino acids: CASSLRQGYEQYF. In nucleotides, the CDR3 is TGTGCCAGCAGTTTAAGACAGGGGTACGAGCAGTACTTC.

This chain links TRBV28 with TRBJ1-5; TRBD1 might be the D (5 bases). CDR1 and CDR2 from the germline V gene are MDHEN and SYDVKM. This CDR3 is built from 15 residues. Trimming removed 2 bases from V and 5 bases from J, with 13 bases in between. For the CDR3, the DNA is TGTGCCAGCAGTTTAGGCGGGGCAGGCCATCAGCCCCAGCATTTT. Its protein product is CASSLGGAGHQPQHF.

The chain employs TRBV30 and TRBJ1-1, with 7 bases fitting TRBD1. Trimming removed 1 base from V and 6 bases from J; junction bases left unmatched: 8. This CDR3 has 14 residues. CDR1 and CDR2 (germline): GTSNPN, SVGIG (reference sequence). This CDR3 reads CAWSGQGGNAEAFF. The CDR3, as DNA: TGTGCCTGGAGTGGGCAGGGGGGAAATGCTGAAGCTTTCTTT.

CDR3: CASTKTGSSYNSPLHF. The DNA for the CDR3 is TGTGCCAGCACTAAGACAGGGAGCTCCTATAATTCACCCCTCCACTTT. V is TRBV2 and J is TRBJ1-6, with 7 bases matching TRBD1. V lost 7 bases to trimming and J lost 0 bases; unmatched junction nucleotides: 6. CDR3 length equals 16 residues. Germline CDR1 is SNHLY and CDR2 is FYNNEI.

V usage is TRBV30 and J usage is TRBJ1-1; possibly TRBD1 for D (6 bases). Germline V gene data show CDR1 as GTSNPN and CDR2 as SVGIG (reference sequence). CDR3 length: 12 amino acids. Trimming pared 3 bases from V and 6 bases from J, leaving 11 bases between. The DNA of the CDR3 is TGTGCCTGGAGGGCACAGGGACCTGAAGCTTTCTTT. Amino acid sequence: CAWRAQGPEAFF.

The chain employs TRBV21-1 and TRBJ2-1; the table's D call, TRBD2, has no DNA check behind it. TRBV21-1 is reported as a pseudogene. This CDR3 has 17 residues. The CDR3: CASSPGLAGVWLNEQFF. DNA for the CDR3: TGTGCCAGCAGCCCCGGACTAGCGGGGGTCTGGTTGAATGAGCAGTTCTTC.

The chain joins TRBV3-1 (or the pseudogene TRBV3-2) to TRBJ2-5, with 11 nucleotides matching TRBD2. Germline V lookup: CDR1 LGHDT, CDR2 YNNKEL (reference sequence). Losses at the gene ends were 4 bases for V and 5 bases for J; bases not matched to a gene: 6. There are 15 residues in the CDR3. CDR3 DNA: TGTGCCAGCAGCCGCTTTAGCGGGGGGGCCGAGACCCAGTACTTC. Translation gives CASSRFSGGAETQYF.

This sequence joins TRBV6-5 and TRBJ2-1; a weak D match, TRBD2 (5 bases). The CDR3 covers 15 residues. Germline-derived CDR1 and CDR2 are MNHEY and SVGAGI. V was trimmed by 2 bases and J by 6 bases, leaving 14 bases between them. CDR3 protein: CASSYEGRSVNEQFF. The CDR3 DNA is TGTGCCAGCAGTTACGAAGGGAGAAGTGTCAATGAGCAGTTCTTC.

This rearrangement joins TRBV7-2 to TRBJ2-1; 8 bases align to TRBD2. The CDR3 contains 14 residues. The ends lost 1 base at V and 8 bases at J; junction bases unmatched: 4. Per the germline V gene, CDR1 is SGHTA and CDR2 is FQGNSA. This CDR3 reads CASSLVSGVDEQFF. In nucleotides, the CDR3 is TGTGCCAGCAGCTTAGTTAGCGGGGTGGATGAGCAGTTCTTC. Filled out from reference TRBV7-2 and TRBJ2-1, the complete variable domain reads GAGVSQSPSNKVTEKGKDVELRCDPISGHTALYWYRQSLGQGLEFLIYFQGNSAPDKSGLPSDRFSAERTGGSVSTLTIQRTQQEDSAVYLCASSLVSGVDEQFFGPGTRLTVL.

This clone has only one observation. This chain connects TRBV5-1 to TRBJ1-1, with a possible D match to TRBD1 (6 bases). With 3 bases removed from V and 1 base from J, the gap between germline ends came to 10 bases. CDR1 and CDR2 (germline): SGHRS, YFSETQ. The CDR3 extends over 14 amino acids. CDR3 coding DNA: TGCGCCAGCAGCTCCAAGGGGGAGAACACTGAAGCTTTCTTT. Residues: CASSSKGENTEAFF. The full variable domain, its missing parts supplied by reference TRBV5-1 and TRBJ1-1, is KAGVTQTPRYLIKTRGQQVTLSCSPISGHRSVSWYQQTPGQGLQFLFEYFSETQRNKGNFPGRFSGRQFSNSRSEMNVSTLELGDSALYLCASSSKGENTEAFFGQGTRLTVV.